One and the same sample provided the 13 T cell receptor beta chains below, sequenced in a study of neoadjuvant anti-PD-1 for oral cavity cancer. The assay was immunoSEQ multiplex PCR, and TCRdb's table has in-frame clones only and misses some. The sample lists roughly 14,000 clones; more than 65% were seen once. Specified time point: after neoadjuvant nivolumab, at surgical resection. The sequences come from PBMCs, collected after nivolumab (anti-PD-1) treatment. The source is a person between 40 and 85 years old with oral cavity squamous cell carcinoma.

The CDR3 DNA reads TGTGCCAGCAGTACCCGGCGGGGGACCGAAAACATTCAGTACTTC. The encoded protein is CASSTRRGTENIQYF. The chain couples TRBV6-6 to TRBJ2-4, with TRBD2 matching over 7 bases. V dropped 5 bases and J dropped 5; count of bases not matched to a gene: 9. Germline loops: CDR1 MNHNY, CDR2 SVGAGI (reference sequence). The CDR3 is 15 amino acids.

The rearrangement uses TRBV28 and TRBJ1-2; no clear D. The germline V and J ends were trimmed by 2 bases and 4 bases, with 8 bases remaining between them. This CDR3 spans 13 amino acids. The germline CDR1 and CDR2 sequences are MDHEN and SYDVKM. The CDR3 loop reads CASSLDNGYGYTF. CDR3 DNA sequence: TGTGCCAGCAGTTTAGACAATGGCTATGGCTACACCTTC.

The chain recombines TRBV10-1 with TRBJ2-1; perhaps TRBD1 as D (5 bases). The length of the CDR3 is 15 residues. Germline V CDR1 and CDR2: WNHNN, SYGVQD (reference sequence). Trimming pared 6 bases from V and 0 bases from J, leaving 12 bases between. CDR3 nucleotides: TGCGCCAGCAGCCCTCGGACAAACTCCTACAATGAGCAGTTCTTC. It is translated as CASSPRTNSYNEQFF.

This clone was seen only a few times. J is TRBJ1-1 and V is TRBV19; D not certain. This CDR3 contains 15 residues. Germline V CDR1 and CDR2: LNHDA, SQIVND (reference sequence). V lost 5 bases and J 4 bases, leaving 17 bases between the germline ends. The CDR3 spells CASSVDPRGGTEAFF. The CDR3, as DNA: TGTGCCAGTAGTGTCGACCCCCGAGGAGGCACTGAAGCTTTCTTT. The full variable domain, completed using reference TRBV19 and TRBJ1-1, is DGGITQSPKYLFRKEGQNVTLSCEQNLNHDAMYWYRQDPGQGLRLIYYSQIVNDFQKGDIAEGYSVSREKKESFPLTVTSAQKNPTAFYLCASSVDPRGGTEAFFGQGTRLTVV.

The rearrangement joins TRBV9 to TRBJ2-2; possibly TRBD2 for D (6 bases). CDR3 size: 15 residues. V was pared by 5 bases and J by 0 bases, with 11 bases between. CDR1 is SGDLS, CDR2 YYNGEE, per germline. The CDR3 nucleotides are TGTGCCAGCAGTCCCGGGGGTTCGAACACCGGGGAGCTGTTTTTT. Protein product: CASSPGGSNTGELFF.

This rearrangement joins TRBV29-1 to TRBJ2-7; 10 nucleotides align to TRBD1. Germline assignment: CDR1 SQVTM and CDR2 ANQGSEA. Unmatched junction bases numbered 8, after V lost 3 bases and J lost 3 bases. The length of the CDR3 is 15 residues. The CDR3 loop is CSVDEGQGINYEQYF. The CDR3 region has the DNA TGCAGCGTTGATGAGGGACAGGGGATCAACTACGAGCAGTACTTC.

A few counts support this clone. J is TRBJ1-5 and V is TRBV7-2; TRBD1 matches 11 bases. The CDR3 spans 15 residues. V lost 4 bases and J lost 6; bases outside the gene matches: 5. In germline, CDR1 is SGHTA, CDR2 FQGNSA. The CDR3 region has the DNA TGTGCCAGCAGCTCCGGACAGGGGGCGTCTCAGCCCCAGCATTTT. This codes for CASSSGQGASQPQHF.

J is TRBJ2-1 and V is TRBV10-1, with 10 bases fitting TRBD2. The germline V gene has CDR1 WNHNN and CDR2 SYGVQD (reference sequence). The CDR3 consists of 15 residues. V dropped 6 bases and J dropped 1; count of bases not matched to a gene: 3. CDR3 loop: CASRKREGSYNEQFF. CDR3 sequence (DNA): TGCGCCAGCAGAAAGCGGGAGGGGTCCTACAATGAGCAGTTCTTC.

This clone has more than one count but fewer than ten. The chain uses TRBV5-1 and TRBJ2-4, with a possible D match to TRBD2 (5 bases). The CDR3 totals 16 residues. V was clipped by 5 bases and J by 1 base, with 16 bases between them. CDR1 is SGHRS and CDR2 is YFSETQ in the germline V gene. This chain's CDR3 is CASSPNGEWAKNIQYF. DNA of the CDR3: TGCGCCAGCAGTCCTAACGGGGAATGGGCCAAAAACATTCAGTACTTC. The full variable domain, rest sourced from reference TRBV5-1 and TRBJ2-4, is KAGVTQTPRYLIKTRGQQVTLSCSPISGHRSVSWYQQTPGQGLQFLFEYFSETQRNKGNFPGRFSGRQFSNSRSEMNVSTLELGDSALYLCASSPNGEWAKNIQYFGAGTRLSVL.

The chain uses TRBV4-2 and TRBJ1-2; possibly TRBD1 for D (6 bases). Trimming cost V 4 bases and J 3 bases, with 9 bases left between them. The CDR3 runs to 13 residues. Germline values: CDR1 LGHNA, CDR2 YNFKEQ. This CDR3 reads CASSPGQHYGYTF. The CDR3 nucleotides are TGTGCCAGCAGCCCAGGACAGCACTATGGCTACACCTTC.

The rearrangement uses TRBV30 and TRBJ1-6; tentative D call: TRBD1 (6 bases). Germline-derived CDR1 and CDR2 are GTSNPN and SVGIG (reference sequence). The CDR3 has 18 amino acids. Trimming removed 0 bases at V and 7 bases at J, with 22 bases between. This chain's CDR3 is CAWSVHIPRQESNSPLHF. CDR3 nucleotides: TGTGCCTGGAGTGTTCATATCCCGAGACAGGAGTCGAATTCACCCCTCCACTTT. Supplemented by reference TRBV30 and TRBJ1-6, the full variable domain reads SQTIHQWPATLVQPVGSPLSLECTVEGTSNPNLYWYRQAAGRGLQLLFYSVGIGQISSEVPQNLSASRPQDRQFILSSKKLLLSDSGFYLCAWSVHIPRQESNSPLHFGNGTRLTVT.

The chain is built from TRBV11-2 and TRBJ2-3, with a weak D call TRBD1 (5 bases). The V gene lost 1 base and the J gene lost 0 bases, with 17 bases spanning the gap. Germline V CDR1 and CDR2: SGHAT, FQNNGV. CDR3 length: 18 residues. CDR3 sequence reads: CASSLGAEWGSSTDTQYF. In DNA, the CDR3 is TGTGCCAGCAGCTTAGGGGCTGAGTGGGGCTCTAGCACAGATACGCAGTATTTT.

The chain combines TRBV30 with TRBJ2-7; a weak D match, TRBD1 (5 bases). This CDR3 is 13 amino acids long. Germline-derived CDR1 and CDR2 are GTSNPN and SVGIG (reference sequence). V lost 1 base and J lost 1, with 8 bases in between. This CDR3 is CAWSEGSSYEQYF. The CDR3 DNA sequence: TGTGCCTGGAGTGAGGGGTCTTCCTACGAGCAGTACTTC.